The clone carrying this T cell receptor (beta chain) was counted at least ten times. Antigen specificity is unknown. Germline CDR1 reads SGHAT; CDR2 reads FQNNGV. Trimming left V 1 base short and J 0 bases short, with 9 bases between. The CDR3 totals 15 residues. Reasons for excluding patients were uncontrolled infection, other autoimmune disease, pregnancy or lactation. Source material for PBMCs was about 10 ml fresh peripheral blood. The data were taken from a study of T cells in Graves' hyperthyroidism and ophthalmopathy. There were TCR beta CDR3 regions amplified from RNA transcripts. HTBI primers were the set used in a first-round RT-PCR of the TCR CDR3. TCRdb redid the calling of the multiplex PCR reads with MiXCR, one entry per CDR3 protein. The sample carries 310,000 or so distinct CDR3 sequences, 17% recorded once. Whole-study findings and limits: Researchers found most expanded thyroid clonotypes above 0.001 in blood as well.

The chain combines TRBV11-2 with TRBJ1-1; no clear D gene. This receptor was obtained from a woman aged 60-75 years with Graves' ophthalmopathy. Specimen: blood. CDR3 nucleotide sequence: TGTGCCAGCAGCTTAGTGCTGAACATGAACACTGAAGCTTTCTTT. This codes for CASSLVLNMNTEAFF.